This TCR beta chain is from a study of T cell responses to AZD1222 COVID-19 vaccine. Across the whole study: Second-dose intervals near 4 or 12 weeks were combined.

Assay: immunoSEQ multiplex PCR; the TCRdb copy retains only in-frame clones and omits some. Of approximately 100,000 clones in the sample, more than 85% were seen once. Study-level results: Reportedly, nearly half of unique spike TCRs recognized epitopes outside B.1.351/B.1.1.7 mutations. Spike as a whole was targeted by vaccine-associated CD4 TCRs, dominant at 160-218 and 743-854. Donors in the cohort were predominantly white British and more often female, and clonal diversity was possibly underestimated.

CDR1 and CDR2 (germline): SGHRS, YFSETQ. The CDR3 is 18 residues long. With 0 bases removed from V and 7 bases from J, the gap between germline ends came to 23 bases. Concerning this clone itself: Its target is not known.

This TCR derives from an adult in good health. Sequenced here: peripheral blood, sampled on day 0 of AZD1222 vaccination. The chain is built from TRBV5-1 and TRBJ1-3; D call uncertain. In nucleotides, the CDR3 is TGCGCCAGCAGCTTGGCTCGAGGTCTGCGGACTTTGAGGAACACCATATATTTT. Encoded protein: CASSLARGLRTLRNTIYF.